The clone carrying this TCR beta chain is a singleton in its sample. The antigen remains unidentified. This record comes from a study of graft-versus-host responses after intestinal transplantation. Only in-frame clones appear in the TCRdb table, and some are missing; sequencing was by immunoSEQ multiplex PCR. The profile shows just under 85,000 clones, approximately 89% of them singletons. The V and J ends lost 5 bases and 1 base respectively, with 10 bases between them. This CDR3 is 14 amino acids long. Germline V gene sequence: CDR1 SGDLS, CDR2 YYNGEE. Study outcomes and limitations: In recipient marrow, GvH clones were found, and some appeared first in ileum or blood.

The chain links TRBV9 to TRBJ2-1; TRBD2 might be the D (5 bases). The source of this sequence is a human donor who was the organ donor for an intestinal transplant. Sequenced material: unstimulated CD8+ T cells sorted from spleen or lymph node cells, taken before transplant. The CDR3 reads CASSSADSYNEQFF. CDR3 DNA sequence: TGTGCCAGCAGTAGCGCGGATTCCTACAATGAGCAGTTCTTC.